This TCR beta chain was found in a study of T-cell memory formation after mild COVID-19 (dated by TCRdb to 2020 to 2023). In the study overall: TCR sequence clusters from the two donors were found to be largely donor specific. Longitudinal TCRalpha and TCRbeta repertoire sequencing tracked T-cell clones expanding and contracting after mild COVID-19 in a couple of donors. Two young, previously healthy adult volunteers, one female and one male, were included in the cohort. Here is what the overall study found, with its caveats: Contracting CD4+ clones were found mainly in CM and EM memory subsets, while CD8+ clones were enriched in EMRA. Some responding clones were detected in pre-infection memory, suggesting pre-existing cross-reactive memory T cells joined the SARS-CoV-2 response. The study included only a couple of mild cases, and larger cohorts that include severe cases with pre-infection samples were judged to be necessary. SARS-CoV-2 specificity was not confirmed for the second-wave clones peaking on day 37. Balanced CD4/CD8 phenotypes were observed for clones contracting from day 15 to 85, whereas a bias towards CD4+ was observed for a second wave of clones expanding from day 15 to 37.

V sheds 1 base and J sheds 3 bases, leaving 16 bases between their ends. The germline V gene supplies CDR1 SGHRS and CDR2 YFSETQ. The CDR3 measures 16 amino acids from cysteine to phenylalanine. Just CDR3 DNA is preserved here, 48 bases in frame from base 1. This clonotype has a handful of counts. Its antigen specificity is not known. There are no base qualities to consult, and no much larger clone falls within one base. Ficoll-Paque density gradient centrifugation was used to isolate PBMCs. This sample was sequenced with an Illumina NovaSeq 6000. TCRalpha and TCRbeta cDNA libraries were constructed by 5'RACE with constant-segment primers, with sample barcodes and unique molecular identifiers being introduced. Trizol reagent was used to extract RNA from every sample. Library amplification was performed in two PCR steps, and a second sample barcode and Illumina TruSeq adapters were introduced in the second step. The libraries were sequenced on an Illumina NovaSeq using 2 x 150 bp paired-end reads. Per the original workflow: Reads were demultiplexed and collapsed into UMI-guided consensus sequences with migec v1.2.7. Using mixcr v2.1.11, UMI consensuses were aligned to TRA and TRB V and J templates and then assembled into clonotypes. Clonotypes were classified as expanded or contracted when called significant by both edgeR and NoisET, with noise models trained on biological replicates. edgeR calls used a false discovery rate-adjusted p below 0.01 and a log2 fold-change threshold of 1. PCA with hierarchical clustering of max-normalized trajectories of the 1000 most abundant clonotypes was used as exploratory dynamics analysis. Separately sequenced CD4+ and CD8+ repertoires were used to assign the CD4 or CD8 phenotype of responding clones. TCRdb passed the public sequencing reads through fastp at Q25 and MiXCR, retaining productive beta sequences. All rows with the same CDR3 protein become a single entry with the most common DNA and genes. The V and J calls reflect TCRdb's pipeline rather than the authors' work. The sample has 290,000 or so distinct CDR3 sequences on record, 15% to 20% of them singletons. Around a fifth of the sample rests with the top ten.

The chain employs TRBV5-1 and TRBJ2-5; TRBD1 could be the D gene, as 6 bases match. The sequenced sample was PBMCs or a T cell subset sorted from them (not recorded which). The TCR was taken from a young man who had mild COVID-19 (a few samples of this study predate the infection). The sample titles of this study are shuffled in the database, so cell type and time point are left out; the donor was told from shared clones. The nucleotide sequence reads as follows: TGCGCCAGCAGCTTGTTACTCTGGGGGCAGGAAGAGACCCAGTACTTC. This encodes CASSLLLWGQEETQYF.